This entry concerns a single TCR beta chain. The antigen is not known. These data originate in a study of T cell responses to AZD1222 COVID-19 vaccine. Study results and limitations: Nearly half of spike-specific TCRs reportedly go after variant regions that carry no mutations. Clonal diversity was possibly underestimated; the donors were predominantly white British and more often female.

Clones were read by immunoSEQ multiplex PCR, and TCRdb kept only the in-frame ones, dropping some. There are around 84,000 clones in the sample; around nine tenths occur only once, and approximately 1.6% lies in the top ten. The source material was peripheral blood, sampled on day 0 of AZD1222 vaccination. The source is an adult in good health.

CDR3 in DNA: TGTGCCAGCTCACCGGGAGGTTCTGGGGCCAACGTCCTGACTTTC. It translates to CASSPGGSGANVLTF. J is TRBJ2-6 and V is TRBV18; D possibly corresponds to TRBD2 (6 bases). This CDR3 has 15 residues. Trimming removed 3 bases at V and 1 base at J, with 7 bases between. Per the germline V gene, CDR1 is KGHSH and CDR2 is LQKENI.